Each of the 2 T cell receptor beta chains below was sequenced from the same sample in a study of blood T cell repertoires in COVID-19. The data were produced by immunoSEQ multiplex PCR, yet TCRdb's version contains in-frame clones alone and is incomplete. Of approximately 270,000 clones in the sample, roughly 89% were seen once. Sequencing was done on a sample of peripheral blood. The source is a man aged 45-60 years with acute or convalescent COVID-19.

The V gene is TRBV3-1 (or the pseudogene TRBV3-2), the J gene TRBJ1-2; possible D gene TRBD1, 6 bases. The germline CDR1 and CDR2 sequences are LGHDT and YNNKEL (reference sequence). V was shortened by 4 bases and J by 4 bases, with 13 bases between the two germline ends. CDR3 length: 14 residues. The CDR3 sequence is CASSLNLQGYGYTF. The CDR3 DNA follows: TGTGCCAGCAGCCTTAACCTACAGGGCTATGGCTACACCTTC.

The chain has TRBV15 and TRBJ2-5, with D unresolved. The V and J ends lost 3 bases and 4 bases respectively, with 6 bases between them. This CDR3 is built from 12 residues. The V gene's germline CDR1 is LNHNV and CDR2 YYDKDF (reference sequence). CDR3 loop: CATSRGPETQYF. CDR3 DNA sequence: TGTGCCACCAGCAGGGGCCCAGAGACCCAGTACTTC.